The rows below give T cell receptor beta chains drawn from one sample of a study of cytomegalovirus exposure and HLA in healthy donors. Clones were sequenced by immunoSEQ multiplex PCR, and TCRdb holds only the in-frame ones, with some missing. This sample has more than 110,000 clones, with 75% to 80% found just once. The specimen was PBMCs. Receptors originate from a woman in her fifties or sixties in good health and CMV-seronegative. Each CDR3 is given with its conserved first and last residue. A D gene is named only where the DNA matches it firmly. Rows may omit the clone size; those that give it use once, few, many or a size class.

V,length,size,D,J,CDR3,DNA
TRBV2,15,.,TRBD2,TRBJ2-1,CASSWTSGGMNEQFF,TGTGCCAGCAGTTGGACTAGCGGGGGGATGAATGAGCAGTTCTTC
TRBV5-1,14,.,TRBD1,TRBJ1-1,CASSGGTGNTEAFF,TGCGCCAGCAGCGGCGGGACAGGGAACACTGAAGCTTTCTTT
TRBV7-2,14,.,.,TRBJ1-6,CASSAMGRDSPLHF,TGTGCCAGCAGCGCCATGGGGCGCGATTCACCCCTCCACTTT
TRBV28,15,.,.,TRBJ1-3,CASRFTGNSGNTIYF,TGTGCCAGCAGGTTTACAGGAAACTCTGGAAACACCATATATTTT
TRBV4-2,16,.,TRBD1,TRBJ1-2,CASSQEPQGAFYGYTF,TGTGCCAGCAGCCAAGAACCACAGGGGGCGTTCTATGGCTACACCTTC
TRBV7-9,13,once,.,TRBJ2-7,CASSLTNSYEQYF,TGTGCCAGCAGCCTTACAAACTCCTACGAGCAGTACTTC
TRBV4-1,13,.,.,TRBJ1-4,CASSRGFGEKLFF,TGCGCCAGCAGCCGGGGCTTCGGTGAAAAACTGTTTTTT
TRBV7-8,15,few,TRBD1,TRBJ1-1,CASSPRDRVYTEAFF,TGTGCCAGCAGCCCCCGGGACAGGGTTTACACTGAAGCTTTCTTT
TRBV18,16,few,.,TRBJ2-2,CASSSTGGPATGELFF,TGTGCCAGCTCATCAACCGGGGGGCCGGCGACCGGGGAGCTGTTTTTT
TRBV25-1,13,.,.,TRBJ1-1,CASSDLRNTEAFF,TGTGCCAGCAGTGATTTGAGGAACACTGAAGCTTTCTTT
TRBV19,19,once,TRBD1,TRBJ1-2,CASSIAHSPGGGHRQGYTF,TGTGCCAGTAGTATAGCCCACTCCCCCGGAGGGGGCCACCGTCAAGGCTACACCTTC
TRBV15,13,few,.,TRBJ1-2,CATSRGGGNGYTF,TGTGCCACCAGCAGAGGAGGGGGTAATGGCTACACCTTC
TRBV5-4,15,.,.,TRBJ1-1,CASSLVAQTNTEAFF,TGTGCCAGCAGCTTGGTAGCCCAGACTAACACTGAAGCTTTCTTT
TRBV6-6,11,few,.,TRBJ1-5,CASSENQPQHF,TGTGCCAGCAGTGAGAATCAGCCCCAGCATTTT
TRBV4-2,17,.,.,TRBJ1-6,CASSQDINFSYNSPLHF,TGTGCCAGCAGCCAAGATATCAACTTCTCCTATAATTCACCCCTCCACTTT
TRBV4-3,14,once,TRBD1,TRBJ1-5,CASSLRTGNQPQHF,TGCGCCAGCAGCCTTAGGACAGGGAATCAGCCCCAGCATTTT
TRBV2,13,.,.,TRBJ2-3,CASTGQLTDTQYF,TGTGCCAGCACTGGACAGCTCACAGATACGCAGTATTTT
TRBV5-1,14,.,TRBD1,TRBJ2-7,CASSLNQGVYEQYF,TGCGCCAGCAGCTTGAATCAGGGGGTCTACGAGCAGTACTTC
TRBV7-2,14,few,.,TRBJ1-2,CASSSLTGDYGYTF,TGTGCCAGCAGCTCCCTGACAGGAGACTATGGCTACACCTTC
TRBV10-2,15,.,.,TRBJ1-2,CASSDRGSYNYGYTF,TGCGCCAGCAGTGATCGGGGGTCATACAACTATGGCTACACCTTC
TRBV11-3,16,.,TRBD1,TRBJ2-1,CASSLRTGGRYNEQFF,TGTGCCAGCAGCTTACGTACAGGGGGCAGGTACAATGAGCAGTTCTTC
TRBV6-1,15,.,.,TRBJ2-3,CASSGRGERADTQYF,TGTGCCAGCAGTGGGAGGGGTGAAAGGGCAGATACGCAGTATTTT
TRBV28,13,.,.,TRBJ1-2,CAGKNRANYGYTF,TGTGCCGGAAAGAACAGGGCTAACTATGGCTACACCTTC
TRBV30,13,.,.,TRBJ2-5,CAWSPRRQETQYF,TGTGCCTGGAGTCCTCGGAGGCAAGAGACCCAGTACTTC
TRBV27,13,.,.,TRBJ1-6,CASSSFEDSPLHF,TGTGCCAGCAGTTCCTTCGAGGATTCACCCCTCCACTTT
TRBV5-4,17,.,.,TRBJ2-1,CASSFGGGALGYNEQFF,TGTGCCAGCAGCTTCGGAGGGGGGGCTCTAGGCTACAATGAGCAGTTCTTC
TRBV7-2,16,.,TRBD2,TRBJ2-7,CASSFGLAGGRYEQYF,TGTGCCAGCAGCTTTGGACTAGCGGGGGGACGTTACGAGCAGTACTTC
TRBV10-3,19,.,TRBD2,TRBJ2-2,CAISARLAGGSANTGELFF,TGTGCCATCAGTGCACGGCTAGCGGGGGGGTCCGCGAACACCGGGGAGCTGTTTTTT
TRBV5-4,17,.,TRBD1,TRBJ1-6,CASSLGAGTGYGSPLHF,TGTGCCAGCAGCTTGGGAGCCGGGACAGGCTACGGATCACCCCTCCACTTT
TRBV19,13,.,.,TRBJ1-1,CASTPMGGTEAFF,TGTGCCAGTACTCCGATGGGAGGCACTGAAGCTTTCTTT
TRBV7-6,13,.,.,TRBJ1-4,CASSIQGDEKLFF,TGTGCCAGCAGCATACAGGGTGACGAAAAACTGTTTTTT
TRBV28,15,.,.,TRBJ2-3,CASSSSTEATDTQYF,TGTGCCAGCAGTTCCTCGACGGAGGCCACAGATACGCAGTATTTT
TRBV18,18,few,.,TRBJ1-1,CASSPPGNGWGANTEAFF,TGTGCCAGCTCACCACCCGGAAATGGGTGGGGCGCGAACACTGAAGCTTTCTTT